This entry features one T cell receptor beta chain sequence. Its cognate antigen is unknown. These data belong to a study of human T cells and chemical hapten exposure. Study-level results: TCRs above 1 in 1000 frequency did not change with DPC sensitization.

A single record per CDR3 protein comes from TCRdb applying MiXCR to the RACE reads. The table lists roughly 130,000 distinct CDR3 sequences, around 11% of them singletons. Time point of the sample: patch test 3, about 24 weeks after DPC sensitization. The treatment here: therapeutic diphenylcyclopropenone sensitization with weekly scalp DPC. V trimming: 8 bases; J trimming: 7 bases; junction bases outside the gene matches: 11. CDR1 is MDHEN and CDR2 is SYDVKM in the germline V gene. The CDR3 sequence is 15 residues long. Source: whole blood, taken in connection with sensitization to the hapten diphenylcyclopropenone (DPC). This sequence joins TRBV28 and TRBJ1-6; 7 bases are shared with TRBD1. The receptor comes from a woman aged 45-59 years with alopecia areata. Some clones in this sample may be carry-over from other donors' samples. CDR3 DNA sequence: TGTGCCAGCTCGCAACAGGGGTCGGAAAATTCACCCCTCCACTTT. Protein: CASSQQGSENSPLHF.